This T cell receptor (beta chain) came from a study of blood T cell repertoires in COVID-19. Overall study context: PBMCs, B-cell-depleted T cells, or T cells provided the cDNA or gDNA that made up the material.

V lost 4 bases, J lost 6 bases, and 19 bases lay in between. Per germline, CDR1 SGHKS and CDR2 YYEKEE (reference sequence). The CDR3 is 15 residues long. In the authors' workflow: Amplification with reference gene primers provided the estimates of nucleated cell counts. The repertoire was sequenced with immunoSEQ multiplex PCR; TCRdb's copy has only in-frame clones and lacks some. V, J and clone size are those of that table, while D and trimming were read from the DNA. The sample has 150,000 to 200,000 clones; 87% are singletons. This TCR derives from a human donor in a cohort sampled during active COVID-19. The source material was peripheral blood. The J gene is TRBJ1-1, the V gene TRBV5-5; TRBD1 might be the D (6 bases). In DNA, the CDR3 is TGTGCCAGCAGCCCAATAGGGGGGGTTGGCGCTGAAGCTTTCTTT. Its protein is CASSPIGGVGAEAFF.